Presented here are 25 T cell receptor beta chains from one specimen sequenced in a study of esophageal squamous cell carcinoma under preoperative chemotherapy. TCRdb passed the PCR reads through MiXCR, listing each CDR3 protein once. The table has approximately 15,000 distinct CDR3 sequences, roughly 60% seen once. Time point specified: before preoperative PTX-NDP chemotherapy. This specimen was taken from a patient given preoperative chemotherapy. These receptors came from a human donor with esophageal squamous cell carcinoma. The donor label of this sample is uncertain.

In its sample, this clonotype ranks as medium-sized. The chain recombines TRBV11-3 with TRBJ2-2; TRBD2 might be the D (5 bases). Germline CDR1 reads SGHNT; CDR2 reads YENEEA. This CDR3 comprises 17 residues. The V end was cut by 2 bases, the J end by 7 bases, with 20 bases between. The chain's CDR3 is CASSLYSSWGAGGELFF. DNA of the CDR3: TGTGCCAGCAGCTTATATTCGTCCTGGGGTGCGGGCGGGGAGCTGTTTTTT. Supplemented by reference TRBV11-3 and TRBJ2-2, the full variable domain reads EAGVVQSPRYKIIEKKQPVAFWCNPISGHNTLYWYLQNLGQGPELLIRYENEEAVDDSQLPKDRFSAERLKGVDSTLKIQPAELGDSAVYLCASSLYSSWGAGGELFFGEGSRLTVL.

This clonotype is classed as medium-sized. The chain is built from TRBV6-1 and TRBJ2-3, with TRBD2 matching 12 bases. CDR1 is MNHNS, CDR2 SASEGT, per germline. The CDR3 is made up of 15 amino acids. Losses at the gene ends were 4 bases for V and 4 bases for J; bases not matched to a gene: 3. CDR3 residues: CASSGASGGADTQYF. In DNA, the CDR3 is TGTGCCAGCAGTGGGGCTAGCGGGGGGGCAGATACGCAGTATTTT.

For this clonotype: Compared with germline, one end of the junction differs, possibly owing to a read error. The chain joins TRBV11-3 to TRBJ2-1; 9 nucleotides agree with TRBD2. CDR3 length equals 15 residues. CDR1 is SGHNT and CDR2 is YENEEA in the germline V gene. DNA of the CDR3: TGTGCCAGGAGCCTCCGGGGCGGGGGGGCAAATGAGCAGTACTTT. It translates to CARSLRGGGANEQYF.

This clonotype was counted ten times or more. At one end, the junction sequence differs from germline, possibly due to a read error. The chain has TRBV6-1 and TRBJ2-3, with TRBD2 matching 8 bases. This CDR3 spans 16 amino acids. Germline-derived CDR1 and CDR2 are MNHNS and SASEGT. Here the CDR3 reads CASRGNGGGDPETQYF. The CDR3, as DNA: TGTGCCAGCAGGGGCAACGGGGGGGGCGACCCAGAGACCCAGTATTTC.

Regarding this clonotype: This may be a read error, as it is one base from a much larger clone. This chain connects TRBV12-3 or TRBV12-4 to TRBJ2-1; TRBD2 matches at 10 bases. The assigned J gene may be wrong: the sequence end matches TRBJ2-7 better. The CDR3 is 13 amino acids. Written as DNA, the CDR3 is TGTGCCACTAGCGGGAGTTCTTCTTATGAGCAGTACTTC. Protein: CATSGSSSYEQYF.

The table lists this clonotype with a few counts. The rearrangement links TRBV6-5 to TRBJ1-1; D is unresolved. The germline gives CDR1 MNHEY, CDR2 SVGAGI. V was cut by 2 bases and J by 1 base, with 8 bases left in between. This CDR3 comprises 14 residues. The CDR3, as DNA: TGTGCCAGCAGTTACAACCAGCAGAACACTGAAGCTTTCTTT. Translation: CASSYNQQNTEAFF.

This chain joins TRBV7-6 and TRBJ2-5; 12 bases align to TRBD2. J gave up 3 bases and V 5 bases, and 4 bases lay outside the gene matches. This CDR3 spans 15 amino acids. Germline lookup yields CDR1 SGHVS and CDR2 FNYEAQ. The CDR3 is CASSRTSGTEETQYF. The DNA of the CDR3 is TGTGCCAGCAGCCGGACTAGCGGGACAGAAGAGACCCAGTACTTC. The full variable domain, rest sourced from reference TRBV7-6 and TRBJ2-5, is GAGVSQSPRYKVTKRGQDVALRCDPISGHVSLYWYRQALGQGPEFLTYFNYEAQQDKSGLPNDRFSAERPEGSISTLTIQRTEQRDSAMYRCASSRTSGTEETQYFGPGTRLLVL.

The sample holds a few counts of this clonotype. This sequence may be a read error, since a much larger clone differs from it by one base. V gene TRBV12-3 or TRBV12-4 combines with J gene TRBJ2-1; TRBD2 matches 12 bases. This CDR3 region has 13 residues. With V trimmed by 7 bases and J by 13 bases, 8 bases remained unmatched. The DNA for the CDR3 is TGTGCCAGCACGCCTAGCGGGGGGGAGACCCAGTTCTTC. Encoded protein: CASTPSGGETQFF.

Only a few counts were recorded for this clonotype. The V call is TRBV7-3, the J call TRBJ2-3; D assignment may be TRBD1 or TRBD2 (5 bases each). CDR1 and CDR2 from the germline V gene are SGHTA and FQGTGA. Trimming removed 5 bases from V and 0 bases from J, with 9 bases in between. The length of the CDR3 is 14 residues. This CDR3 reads CASSPGASTDTQYF. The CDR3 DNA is TGTGCCAGCAGCCCCGGGGCTAGCACAGATACGCAGTATTTT.

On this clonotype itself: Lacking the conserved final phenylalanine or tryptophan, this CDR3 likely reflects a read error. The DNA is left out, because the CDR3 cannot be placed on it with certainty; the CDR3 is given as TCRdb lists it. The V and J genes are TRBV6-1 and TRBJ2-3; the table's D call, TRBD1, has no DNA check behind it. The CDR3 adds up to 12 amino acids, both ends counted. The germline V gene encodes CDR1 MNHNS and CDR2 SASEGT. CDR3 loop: CASSALLGTPKL.

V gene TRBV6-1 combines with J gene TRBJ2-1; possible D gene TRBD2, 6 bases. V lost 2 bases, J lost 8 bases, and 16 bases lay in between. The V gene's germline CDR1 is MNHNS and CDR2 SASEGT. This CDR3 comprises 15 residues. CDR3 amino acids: CASSEYILAVDEQFF. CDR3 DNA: TGTGCCAGCAGTGAATATATACTAGCAGTGGATGAGCAGTTCTTC.

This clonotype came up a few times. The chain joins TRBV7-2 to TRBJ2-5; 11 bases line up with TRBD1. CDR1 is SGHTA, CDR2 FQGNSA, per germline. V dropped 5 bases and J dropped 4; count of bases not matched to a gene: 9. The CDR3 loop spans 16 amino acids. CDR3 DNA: TGTGCCAGCAGCCCAATCGGGACAGGGGGGGGAGAGACCCAGTACTTC. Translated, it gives CASSPIGTGGGETQYF.

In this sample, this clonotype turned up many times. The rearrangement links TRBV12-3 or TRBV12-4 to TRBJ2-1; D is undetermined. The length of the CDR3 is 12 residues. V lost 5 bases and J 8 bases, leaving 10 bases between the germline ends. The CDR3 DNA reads TGTGCCAGCAGTCCTACAATCCATGAGCAGTTCTTC. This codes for CASSPTIHEQFF.

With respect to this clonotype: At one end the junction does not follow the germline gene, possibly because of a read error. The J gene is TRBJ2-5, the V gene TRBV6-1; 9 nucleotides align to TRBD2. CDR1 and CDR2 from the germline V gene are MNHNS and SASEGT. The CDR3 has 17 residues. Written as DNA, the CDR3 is TGTGCCAGCAGTGCGGGCGGGGGGGGGCTCGGCCAAGAGACGCAGTATTTC. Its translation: CASSAGGGGLGQETQYF.

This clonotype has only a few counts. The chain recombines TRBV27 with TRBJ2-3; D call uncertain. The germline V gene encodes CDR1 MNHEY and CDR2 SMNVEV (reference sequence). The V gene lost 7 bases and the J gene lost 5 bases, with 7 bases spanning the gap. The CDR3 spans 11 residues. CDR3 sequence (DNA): TGTGCCAGCACCTGGGGAGATACGCAGTATTTT. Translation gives CASTWGDTQYF.

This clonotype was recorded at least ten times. Here the CDR3 reads CASSVGAPDTQYF. CDR3 in DNA: TGTGCCAGCAGCGTAGGGGCACCAGATACGCAGTATTTT. The chain uses TRBV9 and TRBJ2-3; D unclear. Per germline, CDR1 SGDLS and CDR2 YYNGEE. This CDR3 spans 13 amino acids. V lost 0 bases, J lost 4 bases, and 6 bases lay in between.

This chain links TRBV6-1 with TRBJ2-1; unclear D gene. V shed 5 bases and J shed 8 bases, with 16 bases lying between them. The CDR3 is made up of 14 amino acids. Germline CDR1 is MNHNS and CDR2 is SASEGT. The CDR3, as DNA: TGTGCCAGCAGTACCGCGGTGGGCATAGATGAGCAGTTCTTC. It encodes CASSTAVGIDEQFF.

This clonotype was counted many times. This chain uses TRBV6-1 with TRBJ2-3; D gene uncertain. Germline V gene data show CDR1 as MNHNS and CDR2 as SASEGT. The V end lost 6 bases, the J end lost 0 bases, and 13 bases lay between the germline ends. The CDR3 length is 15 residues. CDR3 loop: CASSETPASTDTQYF. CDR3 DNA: TGTGCCAGCAGCGAAACCCCCGCTAGCACAGATACGCAGTATTTT.

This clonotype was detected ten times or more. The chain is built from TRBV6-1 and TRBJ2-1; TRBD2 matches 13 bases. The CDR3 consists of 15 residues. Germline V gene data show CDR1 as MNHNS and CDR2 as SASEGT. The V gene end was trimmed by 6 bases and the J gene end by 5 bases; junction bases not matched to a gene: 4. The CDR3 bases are TGTGCCAGCAGACTAGCGGGAGGGCCCCACAATGAGCAGTTCTTC. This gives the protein CASRLAGGPHNEQFF.

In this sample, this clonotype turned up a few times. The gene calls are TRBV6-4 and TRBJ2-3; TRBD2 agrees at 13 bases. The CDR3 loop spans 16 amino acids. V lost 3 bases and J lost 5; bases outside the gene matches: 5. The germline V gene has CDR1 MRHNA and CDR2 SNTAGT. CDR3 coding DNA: TGTGCCAGCAGTGAACGGACTAGCGGGGGAGGAGATACGCAGTATTTT. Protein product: CASSERTSGGGDTQYF.

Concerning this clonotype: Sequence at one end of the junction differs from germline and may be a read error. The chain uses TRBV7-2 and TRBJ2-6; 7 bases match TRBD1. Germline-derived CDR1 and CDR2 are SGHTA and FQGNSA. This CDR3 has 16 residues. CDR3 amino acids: CASSLDRGSYYRELFF. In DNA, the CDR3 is TGTGCCAGCAGCTTAGACAGGGGCAGTTACTACAGGGAGCTGTTTTTC.

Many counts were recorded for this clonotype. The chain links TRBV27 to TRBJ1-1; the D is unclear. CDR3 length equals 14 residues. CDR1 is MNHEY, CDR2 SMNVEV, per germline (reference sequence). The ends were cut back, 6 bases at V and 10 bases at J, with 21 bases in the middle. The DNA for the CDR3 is TGTGCCAGCAGCAACTTTGCCGGGCTGAGTGGAGCTTTCTTT. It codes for CASSNFAGLSGAFF.

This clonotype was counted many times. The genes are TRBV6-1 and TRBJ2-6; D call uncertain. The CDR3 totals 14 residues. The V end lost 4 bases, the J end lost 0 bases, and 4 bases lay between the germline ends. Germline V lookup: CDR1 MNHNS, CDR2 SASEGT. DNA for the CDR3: TGTGCCAGCAGTGCGAGCTCTGGGGCCAACGTCCTGACTTTC. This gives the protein CASSASSGANVLTF.

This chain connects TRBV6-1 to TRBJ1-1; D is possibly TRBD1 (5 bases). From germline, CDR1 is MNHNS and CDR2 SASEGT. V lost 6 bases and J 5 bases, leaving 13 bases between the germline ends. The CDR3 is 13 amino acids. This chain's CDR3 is CASRGQGGTEAFF. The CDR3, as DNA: TGTGCCAGCAGGGGGCAGGGAGGGACTGAAGCTTTCTTT.

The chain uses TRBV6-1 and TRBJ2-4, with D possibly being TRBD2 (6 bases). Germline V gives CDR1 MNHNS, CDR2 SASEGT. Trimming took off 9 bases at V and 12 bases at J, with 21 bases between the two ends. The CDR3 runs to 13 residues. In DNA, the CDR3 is TGTGCCAGGGGGCCGGGAGCCAACGATACTCAGTACTTC. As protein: CARGPGANDTQYF.